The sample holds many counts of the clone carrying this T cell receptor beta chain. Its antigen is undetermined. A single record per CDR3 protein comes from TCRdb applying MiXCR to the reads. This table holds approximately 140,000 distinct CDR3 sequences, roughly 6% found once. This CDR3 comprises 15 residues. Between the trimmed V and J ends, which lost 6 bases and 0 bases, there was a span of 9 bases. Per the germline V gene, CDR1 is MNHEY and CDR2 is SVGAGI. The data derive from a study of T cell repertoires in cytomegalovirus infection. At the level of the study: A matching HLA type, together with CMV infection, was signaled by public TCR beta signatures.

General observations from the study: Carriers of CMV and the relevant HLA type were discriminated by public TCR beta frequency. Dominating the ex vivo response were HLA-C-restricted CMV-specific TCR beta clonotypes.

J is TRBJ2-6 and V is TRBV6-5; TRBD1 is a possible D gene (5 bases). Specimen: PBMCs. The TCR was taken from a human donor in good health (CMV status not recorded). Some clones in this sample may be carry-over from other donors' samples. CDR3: CASRTDSSGANVLTF. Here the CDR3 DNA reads TGTGCCAGCAGGACCGACAGCTCTGGGGCCAACGTCCTGACTTTC.